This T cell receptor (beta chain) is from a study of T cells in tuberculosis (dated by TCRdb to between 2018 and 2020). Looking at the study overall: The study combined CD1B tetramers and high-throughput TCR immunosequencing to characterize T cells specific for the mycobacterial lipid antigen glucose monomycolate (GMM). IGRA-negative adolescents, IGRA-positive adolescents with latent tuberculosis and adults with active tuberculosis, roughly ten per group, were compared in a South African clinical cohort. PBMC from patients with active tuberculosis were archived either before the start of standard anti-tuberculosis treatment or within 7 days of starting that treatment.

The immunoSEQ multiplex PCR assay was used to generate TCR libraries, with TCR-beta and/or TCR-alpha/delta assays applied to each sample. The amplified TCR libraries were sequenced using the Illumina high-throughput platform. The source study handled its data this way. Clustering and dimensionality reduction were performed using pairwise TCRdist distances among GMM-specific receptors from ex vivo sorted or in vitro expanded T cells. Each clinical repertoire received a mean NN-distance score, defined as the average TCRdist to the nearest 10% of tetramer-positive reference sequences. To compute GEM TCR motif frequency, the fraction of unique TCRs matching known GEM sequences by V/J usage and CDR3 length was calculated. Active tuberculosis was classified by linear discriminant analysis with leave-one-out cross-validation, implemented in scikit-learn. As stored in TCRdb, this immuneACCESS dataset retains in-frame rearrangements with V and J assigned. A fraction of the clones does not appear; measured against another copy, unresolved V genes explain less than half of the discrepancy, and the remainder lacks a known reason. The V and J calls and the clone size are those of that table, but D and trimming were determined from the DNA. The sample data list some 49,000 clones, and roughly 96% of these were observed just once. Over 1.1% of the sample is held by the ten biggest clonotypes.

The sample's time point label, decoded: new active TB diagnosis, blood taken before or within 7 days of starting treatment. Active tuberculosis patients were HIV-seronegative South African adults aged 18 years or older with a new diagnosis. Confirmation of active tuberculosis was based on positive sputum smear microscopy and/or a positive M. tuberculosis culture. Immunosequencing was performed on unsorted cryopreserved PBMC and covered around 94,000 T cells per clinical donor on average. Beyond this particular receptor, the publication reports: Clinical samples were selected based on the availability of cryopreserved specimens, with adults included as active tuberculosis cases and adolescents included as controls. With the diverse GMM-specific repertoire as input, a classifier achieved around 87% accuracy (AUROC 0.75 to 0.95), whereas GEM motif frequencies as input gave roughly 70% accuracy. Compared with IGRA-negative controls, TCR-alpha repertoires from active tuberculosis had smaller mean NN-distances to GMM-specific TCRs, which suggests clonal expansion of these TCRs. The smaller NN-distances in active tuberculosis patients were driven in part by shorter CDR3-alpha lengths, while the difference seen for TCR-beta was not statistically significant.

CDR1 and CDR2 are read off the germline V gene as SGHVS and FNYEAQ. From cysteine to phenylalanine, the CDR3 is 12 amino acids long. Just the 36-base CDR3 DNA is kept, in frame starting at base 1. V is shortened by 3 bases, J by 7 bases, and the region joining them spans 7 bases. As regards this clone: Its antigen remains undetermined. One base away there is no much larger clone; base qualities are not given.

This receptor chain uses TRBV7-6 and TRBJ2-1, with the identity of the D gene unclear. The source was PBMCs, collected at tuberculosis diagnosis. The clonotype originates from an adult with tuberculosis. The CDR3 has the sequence CASSLVANEQFF. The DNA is TGTGCCAGCAGCTTGGTAGCTAATGAGCAGTTCTTC.